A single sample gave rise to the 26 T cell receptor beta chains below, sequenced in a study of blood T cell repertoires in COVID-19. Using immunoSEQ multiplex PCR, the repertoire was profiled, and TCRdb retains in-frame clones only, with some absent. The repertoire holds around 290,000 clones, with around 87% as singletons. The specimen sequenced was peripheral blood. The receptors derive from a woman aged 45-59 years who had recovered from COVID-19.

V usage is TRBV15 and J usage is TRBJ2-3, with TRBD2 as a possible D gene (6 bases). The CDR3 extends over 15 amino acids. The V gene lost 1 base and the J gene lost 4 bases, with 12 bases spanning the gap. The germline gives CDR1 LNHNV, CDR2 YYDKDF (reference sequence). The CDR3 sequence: CATSRGGVVADTQYF. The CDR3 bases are TGTGCCACCAGCAGAGGCGGGGTAGTCGCAGATACGCAGTATTTT.

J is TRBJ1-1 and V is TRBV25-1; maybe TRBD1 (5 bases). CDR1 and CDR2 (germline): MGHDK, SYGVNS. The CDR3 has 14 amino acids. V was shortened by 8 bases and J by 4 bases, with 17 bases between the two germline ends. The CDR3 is CASSPGNRVTEAFF. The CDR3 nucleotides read TGTGCCAGCTCCCCAGGGAACCGGGTCACTGAAGCTTTCTTT.

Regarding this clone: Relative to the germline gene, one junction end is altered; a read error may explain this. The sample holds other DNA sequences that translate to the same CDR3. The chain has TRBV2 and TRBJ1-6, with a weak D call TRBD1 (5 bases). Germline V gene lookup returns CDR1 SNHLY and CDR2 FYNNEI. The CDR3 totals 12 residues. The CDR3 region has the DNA TGTGCCAGCAGCGAGGACACCTCGGCCCTCCATTTT. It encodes CASSEDTSALHF.

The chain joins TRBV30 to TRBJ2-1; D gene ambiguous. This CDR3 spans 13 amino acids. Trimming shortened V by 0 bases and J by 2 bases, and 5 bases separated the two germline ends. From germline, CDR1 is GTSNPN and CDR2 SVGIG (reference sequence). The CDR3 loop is CAWSVAAYNEQFF. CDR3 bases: TGTGCCTGGAGTGTCGCGGCCTACAATGAGCAGTTCTTC. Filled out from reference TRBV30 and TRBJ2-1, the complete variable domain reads SQTIHQWPATLVQPVGSPLSLECTVEGTSNPNLYWYRQAAGRGLQLLFYSVGIGQISSEVPQNLSASRPQDRQFILSSKKLLLSDSGFYLCAWSVAAYNEQFFGPGTRLTVL.

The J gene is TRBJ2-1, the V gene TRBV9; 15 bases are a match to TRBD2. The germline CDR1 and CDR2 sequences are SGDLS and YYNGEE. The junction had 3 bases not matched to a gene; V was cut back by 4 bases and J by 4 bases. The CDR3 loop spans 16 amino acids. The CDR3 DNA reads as TGTGCCAGCAGCTTCGGACTAGCGGGGGGGTACAATGAGCAGTTCTTC. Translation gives CASSFGLAGGYNEQFF.

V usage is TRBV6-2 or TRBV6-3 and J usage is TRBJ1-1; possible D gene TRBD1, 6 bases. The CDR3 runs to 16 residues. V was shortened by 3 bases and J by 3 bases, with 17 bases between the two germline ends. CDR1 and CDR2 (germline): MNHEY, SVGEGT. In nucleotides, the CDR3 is TGTGCCAGCAGTTATAATAGAGGGGGACCGGACACTGAAGCTTTCTTT. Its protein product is CASSYNRGGPDTEAFF.

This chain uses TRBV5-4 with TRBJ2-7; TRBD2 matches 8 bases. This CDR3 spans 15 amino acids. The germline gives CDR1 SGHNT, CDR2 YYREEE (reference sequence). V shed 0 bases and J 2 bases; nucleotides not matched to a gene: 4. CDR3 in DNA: TGTGCCAGCAGCTTGGGTAGCGGGGACGCCTACGAGCAGTACTTC. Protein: CASSLGSGDAYEQYF. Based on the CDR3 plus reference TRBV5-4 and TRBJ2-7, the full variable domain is ETGVTQSPTHLIKTRGQQVTLRCSSQSGHNTVSWYQQALGQGPQFIFQYYREEENGRGNFPPRFSGLQFPNYSSELNVNALELDDSALYLCASSLGSGDAYEQYFGPGTRLTVT.

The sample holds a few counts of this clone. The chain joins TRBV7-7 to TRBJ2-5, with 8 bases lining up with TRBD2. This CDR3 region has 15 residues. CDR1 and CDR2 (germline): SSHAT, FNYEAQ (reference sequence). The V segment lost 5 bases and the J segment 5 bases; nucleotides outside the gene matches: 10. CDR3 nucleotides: TGTGCCAGCAGCATCAGACTAGCGAGCGGGGAGACCCAGTACTTC. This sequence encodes CASSIRLASGETQYF.

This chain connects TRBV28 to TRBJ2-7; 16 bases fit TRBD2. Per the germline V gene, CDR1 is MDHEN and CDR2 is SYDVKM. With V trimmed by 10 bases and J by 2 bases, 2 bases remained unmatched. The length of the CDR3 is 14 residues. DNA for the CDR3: TGTGCCATTGGGACTAGCGGGAGGGCCTACGAGCAGTACTTC. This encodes CAIGTSGRAYEQYF.

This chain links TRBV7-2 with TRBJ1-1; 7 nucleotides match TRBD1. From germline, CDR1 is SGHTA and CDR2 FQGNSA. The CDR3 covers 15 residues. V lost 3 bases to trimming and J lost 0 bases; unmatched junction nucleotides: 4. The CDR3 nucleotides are TGTGCCAGCAGCTTCTCGACAGGGATGAACACTGAAGCTTTCTTT. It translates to CASSFSTGMNTEAFF.

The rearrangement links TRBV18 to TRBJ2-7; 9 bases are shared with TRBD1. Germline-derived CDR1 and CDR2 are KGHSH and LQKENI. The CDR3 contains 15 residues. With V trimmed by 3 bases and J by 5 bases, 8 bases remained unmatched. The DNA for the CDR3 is TGTGCCAGCTCACCCACACAGGGGGCGATCGACGAGCAGTACTTC. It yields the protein CASSPTQGAIDEQYF. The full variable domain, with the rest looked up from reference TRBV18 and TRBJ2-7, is NAGVMQNPRHLVRRRGQEARLRCSPMKGHSHVYWYRQLPEEGLKFMVYLQKENIIDESGMPKERFSAEFPKEGPSILRIQQVVRGDSAAYFCASSPTQGAIDEQYFGPGTRLTVT.

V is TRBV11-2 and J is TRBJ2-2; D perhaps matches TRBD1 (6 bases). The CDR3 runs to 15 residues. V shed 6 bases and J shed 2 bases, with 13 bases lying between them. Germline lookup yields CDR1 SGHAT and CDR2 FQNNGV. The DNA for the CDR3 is TGTGCCAGCAGGAGACAGGTCCTTAACACCGGGGAGCTGTTTTTT. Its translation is CASRRQVLNTGELFF.

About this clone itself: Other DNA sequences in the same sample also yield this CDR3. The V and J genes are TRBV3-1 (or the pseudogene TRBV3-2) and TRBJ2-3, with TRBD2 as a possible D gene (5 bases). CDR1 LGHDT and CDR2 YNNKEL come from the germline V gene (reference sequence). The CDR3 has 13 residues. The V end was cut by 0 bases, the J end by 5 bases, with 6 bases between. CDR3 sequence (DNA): TGTGCCAGCAGCCAAGACCGGGGAGATACGCAGTATTTT. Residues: CASSQDRGDTQYF.

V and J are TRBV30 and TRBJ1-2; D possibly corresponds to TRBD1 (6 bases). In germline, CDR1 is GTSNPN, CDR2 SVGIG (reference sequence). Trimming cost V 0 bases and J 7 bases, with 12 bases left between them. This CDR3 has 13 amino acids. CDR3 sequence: CAWSVQGQGGYTF. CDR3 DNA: TGTGCCTGGAGTGTCCAGGGGCAGGGTGGCTACACCTTC. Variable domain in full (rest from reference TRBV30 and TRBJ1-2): SQTIHQWPATLVQPVGSPLSLECTVEGTSNPNLYWYRQAAGRGLQLLFYSVGIGQISSEVPQNLSASRPQDRQFILSSKKLLLSDSGFYLCAWSVQGQGGYTFGSGTRLTVV.

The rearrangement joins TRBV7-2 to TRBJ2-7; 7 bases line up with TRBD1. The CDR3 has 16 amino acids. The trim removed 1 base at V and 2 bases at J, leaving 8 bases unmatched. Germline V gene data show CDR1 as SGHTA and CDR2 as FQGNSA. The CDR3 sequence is CASSLGGQKPAYEQYF. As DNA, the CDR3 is TGTGCCAGCAGCTTAGGGGGACAGAAGCCAGCCTACGAGCAGTACTTC. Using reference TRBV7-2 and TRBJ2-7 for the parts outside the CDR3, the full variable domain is GAGVSQSPSNKVTEKGKDVELRCDPISGHTALYWYRQSLGQGLEFLIYFQGNSAPDKSGLPSDRFSAERTGGSVSTLTIQRTQQEDSAVYLCASSLGGQKPAYEQYFGPGTRLTVT.

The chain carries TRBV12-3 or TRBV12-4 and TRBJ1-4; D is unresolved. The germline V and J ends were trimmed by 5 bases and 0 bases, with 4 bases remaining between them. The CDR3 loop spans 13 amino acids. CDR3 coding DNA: TGTGCCAGCAGTCCTGCAACTAATGAAAAACTGTTTTTT. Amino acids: CASSPATNEKLFF.

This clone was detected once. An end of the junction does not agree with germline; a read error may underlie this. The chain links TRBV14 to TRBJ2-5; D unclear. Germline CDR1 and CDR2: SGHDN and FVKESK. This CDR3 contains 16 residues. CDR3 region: CASNQVIVAHQETQYF. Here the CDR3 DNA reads TGTGCCAGCAACCAAGTAATAGTAGCCCACCAAGAGACCCAGTACTTC.

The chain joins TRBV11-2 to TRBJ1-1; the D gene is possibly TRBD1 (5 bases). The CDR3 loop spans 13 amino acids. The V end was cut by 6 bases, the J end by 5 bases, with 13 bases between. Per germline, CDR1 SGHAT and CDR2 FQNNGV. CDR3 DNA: TGTGCCAGCAGGGAGGCGGGGGGGACTGAAGCTTTCTTT. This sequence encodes CASREAGGTEAFF.

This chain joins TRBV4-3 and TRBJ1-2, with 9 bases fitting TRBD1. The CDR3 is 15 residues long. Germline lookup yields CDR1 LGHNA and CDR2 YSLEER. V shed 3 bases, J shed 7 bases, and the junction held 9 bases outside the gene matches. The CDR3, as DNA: TGCGCCAGCAGCCACACCGTGGACAGGGGACCTGGCTACACCTTC. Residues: CASSHTVDRGPGYTF.

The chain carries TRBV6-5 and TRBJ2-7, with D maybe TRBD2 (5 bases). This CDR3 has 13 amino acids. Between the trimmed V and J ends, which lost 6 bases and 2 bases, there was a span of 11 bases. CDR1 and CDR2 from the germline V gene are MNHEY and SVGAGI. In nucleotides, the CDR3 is TGTGCCAGCAGGACTCCCGGGACCTACGAGCAGTACTTC. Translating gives CASRTPGTYEQYF.

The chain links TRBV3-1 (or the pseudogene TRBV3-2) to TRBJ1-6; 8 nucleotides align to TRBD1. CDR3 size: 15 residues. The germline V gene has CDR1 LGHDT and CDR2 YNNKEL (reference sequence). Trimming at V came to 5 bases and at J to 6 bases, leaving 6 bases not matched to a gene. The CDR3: CASSTTGGGNSPLHF. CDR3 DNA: TGTGCCAGCAGCACCACAGGGGGGGGTAATTCACCCCTCCACTTT.

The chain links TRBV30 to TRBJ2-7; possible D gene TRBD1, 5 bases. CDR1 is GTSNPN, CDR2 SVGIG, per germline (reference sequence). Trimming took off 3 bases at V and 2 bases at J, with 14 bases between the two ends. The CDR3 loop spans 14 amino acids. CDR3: CAWRPDSLAYEQYF. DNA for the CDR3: TGTGCCTGGAGACCCGACAGTCTGGCCTACGAGCAGTACTTC.

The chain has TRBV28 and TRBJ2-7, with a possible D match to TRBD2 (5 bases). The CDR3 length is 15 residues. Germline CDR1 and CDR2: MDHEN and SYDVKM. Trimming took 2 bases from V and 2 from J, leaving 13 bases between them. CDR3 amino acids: CASSLAAVTPYEQYF. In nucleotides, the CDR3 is TGTGCCAGCAGTTTAGCAGCGGTCACTCCCTACGAGCAGTACTTC.

The CDR3 here is CSANRQETQYF. The CDR3 region has the DNA TGCAGTGCTAACAGGCAAGAGACCCAGTACTTC. The rearrangement links TRBV20-1 to TRBJ2-5, with D possibly matching TRBD1 (5 bases). The CDR3 covers 11 residues. The germline V gene encodes CDR1 DFQATT and CDR2 SNEGSKA (reference sequence). Trimming removed 4 bases at V and 2 bases at J, with 5 bases between.

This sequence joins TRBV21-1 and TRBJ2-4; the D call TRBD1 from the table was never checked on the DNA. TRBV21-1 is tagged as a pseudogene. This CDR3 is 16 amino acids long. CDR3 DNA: TGTGCCAGACAGCATGCGGAGACAGATCATGGGGACATTCAGTACTTC. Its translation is CARQHAETDHGDIQYF.

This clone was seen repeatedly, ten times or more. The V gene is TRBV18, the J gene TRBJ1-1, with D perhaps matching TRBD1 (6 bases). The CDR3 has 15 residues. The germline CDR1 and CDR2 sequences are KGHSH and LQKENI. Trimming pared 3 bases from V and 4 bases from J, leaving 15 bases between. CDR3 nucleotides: TGTGCCAGCTCACCGGACCAGGGGAGTAGCACTGAAGCTTTCTTT. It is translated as CASSPDQGSSTEAFF.